In its sample, the clone carrying this T cell receptor beta chain was seen a few times. The target antigen is unknown. MiXCR, applied by TCRdb to the 5' RACE reads, yields one record per CDR3 protein. Of under 450,000 distinct CDR3 sequences listed, roughly a sixth are singletons. Germline V lookup: CDR1 MDHEN, CDR2 SYDVKM. This CDR3 is built from 14 residues. Trimming pared 6 bases from V and 1 base from J, leaving 10 bases between. The data stem from a study of CD8 T cells in ankylosing spondylitis. Whole-study findings and limits: There was a TCR beta motif, made of several highly homologous variants, that appeared characteristic of ankylosing spondylitis blood.

This sequence originates from a male donor with ankylosing spondylitis. The V call is TRBV28, the J call TRBJ2-1; D might be TRBD2 (6 bases). The specimen was blood, either unsorted or a sorted T cell fraction (not recorded which). The CDR3 protein is CASRMGLSYNEQFF. The CDR3 region has the DNA TGTGCCAGCAGGATGGGACTTTCCTACAATGAGCAGTTCTTC.